Following are 14 T cell receptor beta chains from one sample sequenced in a study of TIL therapy for anti-PD-1-resistant metastatic lung cancer. Sequencing used immunoSEQ v3. The table came from immunoSEQ multiplex PCR; TCRdb's copy has only in-frame clones and leaves some out. The sample holds about 50,000 clones, around 79% seen once. Noted time point: pre-treatment sample, taken before nivolumab and TIL therapy. This specimen consisted of blood, obtained at baseline. These receptors all come from a woman aged 30 to 85 with non-small cell lung cancer.

By sample fraction, this clone is medium-sized. The chain joins TRBV19 to TRBJ2-1; tentatively, D is TRBD2 (5 bases). Trimming removed 8 bases from V and 0 bases from J, with 14 bases in between. Germline V gene data show CDR1 as LNHDA and CDR2 as SQIVND (reference sequence). This CDR3 spans 15 amino acids. CDR3 loop: CASEPGISSYNEQFF. The CDR3 DNA reads TGTGCCAGTGAACCGGGGATTAGCTCCTACAATGAGCAGTTCTTC.

This chain joins TRBV5-1 and TRBJ2-5; TRBD1 agrees at 7 bases. The CDR3 is 16 amino acids. Germline trimming cut 0 bases from V and 5 bases from J; bases unmatched to any gene: 10. The germline gives CDR1 SGHRS, CDR2 YFSETQ. The CDR3 region is CASSLAGTVVEETQYF. In DNA, the CDR3 is TGCGCCAGCAGCTTGGCCGGGACAGTCGTGGAGGAGACCCAGTACTTC.

DNA for the CDR3: TGTGCCAGCAGCTTGACAGGGGTGGGCGGCTACACCTTC. Translation gives CASSLTGVGGYTF. This chain joins TRBV4-2 and TRBJ1-2; 8 nucleotides agree with TRBD1. CDR1 and CDR2 (germline): LGHNA, YNFKEQ. V trimming: 5 bases; J trimming: 8 bases; junction bases outside the gene matches: 7. The CDR3 length is 13 residues.

This clone was detected only a few times. The chain carries TRBV6-5 and TRBJ1-6; D remains unclear. The CDR3 is made up of 15 amino acids. CDR1 and CDR2 from the germline V gene are MNHEY and SVGAGI. V was clipped by 3 bases and J by 9 bases, with 15 bases between them. The CDR3 bases are TGTGCCAGCAGTTATGCGGTTGTGGCTGTTTCACCCCTCCACTTT. This gives the protein CASSYAVVAVSPLHF.

A single count supports this clone. The chain recombines TRBV5-4 with TRBJ1-2, with no clear D. V dropped 0 bases and J dropped 7 bases, with 10 bases sitting between them. Germline lookup yields CDR1 SGHNT and CDR2 YYREEE (reference sequence). This CDR3 has 13 residues. CDR3 bases: TGTGCCAGCAGCTTGGAAGGGATTGGTGGCTACACCTTC. As protein: CASSLEGIGGYTF.

The chain employs TRBV5-1 and TRBJ1-3; TRBD1 aligns across 7 bases. The germline gives CDR1 SGHRS, CDR2 YFSETQ. This CDR3 is 16 amino acids long. Losses at the gene ends were 3 bases for V and 3 bases for J; bases not matched to a gene: 9. The CDR3: CASSSTDRVYGNTIYF. As DNA, the CDR3 is TGCGCCAGCAGCTCTACCGACAGGGTCTATGGAAACACCATATATTTT. Variable domain in full (rest from reference TRBV5-1 and TRBJ1-3): KAGVTQTPRYLIKTRGQQVTLSCSPISGHRSVSWYQQTPGQGLQFLFEYFSETQRNKGNFPGRFSGRQFSNSRSEMNVSTLELGDSALYLCASSSTDRVYGNTIYFGEGSWLTVV.

This chain links TRBV10-3 with TRBJ1-5, with 7 positions matching TRBD1. The germline V gene has CDR1 ENHRY and CDR2 SYGVKD. With V trimmed by 10 bases and J by 2 bases, 8 bases remained unmatched. There are 14 residues in the CDR3. CDR3 bases: TGTGCCACTACGACAGGGAAGGGCAATCAGCCCCAGCATTTT. As protein: CATTTGKGNQPQHF.

This clone was seen only a few times. This chain uses TRBV4-1 with TRBJ1-5; D unresolved. Germline V gives CDR1 MGHRA, CDR2 YSYEKL. This CDR3 has 15 residues. V shed 4 bases and J shed 4 bases, with 14 bases lying between them. The CDR3 loop reads CASSPYTLGNQPQHF. DNA for the CDR3: TGCGCCAGCAGCCCCTACACTTTGGGAAATCAGCCCCAGCATTTT.

The chain combines TRBV28 with TRBJ1-2; D gene ambiguous. V was pared by 2 bases and J by 3 bases, with 7 bases between. The CDR3 runs 13 residues. CDR1 and CDR2 (germline): MDHEN, SYDVKM. The CDR3 loop reads CASSLRRHYGYTF. The CDR3 bases are TGTGCCAGCAGTTTACGGCGGCACTATGGCTACACCTTC.

The rearrangement links TRBV29-1 to TRBJ2-3, with D maybe TRBD2 (5 bases). V shed 6 bases and J shed 1 base, with 11 bases lying between them. The CDR3 extends over 13 amino acids. CDR1 and CDR2 (germline): SQVTM, ANQGSEA. The DNA of the CDR3 is TGCAGCGTACACACTAGGGGCACAGATACGCAGTATTTT. Amino acids: CSVHTRGTDTQYF.

This clone was seen a single time. The V gene is TRBV4-1, the J gene TRBJ1-5, with D perhaps TRBD1 (5 bases). Looked up from germline, CDR1 is MGHRA and CDR2 is YSYEKL. The length of the CDR3 is 18 residues. V lost 0 bases and J lost 5, with 20 bases in between. The CDR3, as DNA: TGCGCCAGCAGCCAAGATCAATCAGCGACAGTGGGGCATCAGCCCCAGCATTTT. Amino acids: CASSQDQSATVGHQPQHF.

This chain joins TRBV6-1 and TRBJ1-5; 7 positions agree with TRBD1. Germline CDR1 reads MNHNS; CDR2 reads SASEGT. After removal of 3 bases from V and 6 bases from J, the junction contained 8 bases not matched to a gene. The CDR3 has 15 amino acids. The CDR3 sequence is CASSDAGGEGQPQHF. CDR3 coding DNA: TGTGCCAGCAGTGATGCAGGGGGGGAAGGTCAGCCCCAGCATTTT.

The gene calls are TRBV7-9 and TRBJ2-6, with unresolved D. Trimming left V 1 base short and J 0 bases short, with 16 bases between. Germline V CDR1 and CDR2: SEHNR, FQNEAQ (reference sequence). The CDR3 totals 19 residues. The CDR3 sequence is CASSLEVDSLSSGANVLTF. CDR3 nucleotides: TGTGCCAGCAGCTTAGAGGTCGACTCCTTGAGCTCTGGGGCCAACGTCCTGACTTTC.

The genes are TRBV30 and TRBJ1-1; D remains unclear. Germline CDR1 is GTSNPN and CDR2 is SVGIG (reference sequence). V gave up 2 bases and J gave up 4 bases, with 8 bases separating them. The CDR3 contains 12 residues. CDR3: CAWSRVSTEAFF. In DNA form, the CDR3 reads TGTGCCTGGAGTCGGGTGTCCACTGAAGCTTTCTTT.